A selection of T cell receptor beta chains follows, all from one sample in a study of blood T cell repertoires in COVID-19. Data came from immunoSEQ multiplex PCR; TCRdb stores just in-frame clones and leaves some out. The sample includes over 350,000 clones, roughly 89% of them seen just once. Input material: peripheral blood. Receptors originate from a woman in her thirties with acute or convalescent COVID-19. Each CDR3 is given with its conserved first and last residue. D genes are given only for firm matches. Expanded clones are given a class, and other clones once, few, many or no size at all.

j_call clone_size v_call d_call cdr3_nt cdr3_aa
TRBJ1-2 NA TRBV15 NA TGTGCCACCAGTAATGGGGCGACCGGCTACACCTTC CATSNGATGYTF
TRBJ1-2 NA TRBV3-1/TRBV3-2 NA TGTGCCAGCAGCCAAGATTCCCGGGGAGGCTACACCTTC CASSQDSRGGYTF
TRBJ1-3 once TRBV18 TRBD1 TGTGCCAGCTCACGGGGACAGAAATCTGGAAACACCATATATTTT CASSRGQKSGNTIYF
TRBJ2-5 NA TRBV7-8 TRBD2 TGTGCCAGCAGCTTAGCGTTAGCGGGGGTGAAGGAGACCCAGTACTTC CASSLALAGVKETQYF
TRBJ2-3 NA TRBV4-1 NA TGCGCCAGCAGCTTAGAGCACCGAGGAACCACAGATACGCAGTATTTT CASSLEHRGTTDTQYF
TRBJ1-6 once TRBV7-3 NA TGTGCCAGCAGCATCGGGTCCGGCTCACCCCTCCACTTT CASSIGSGSPLHF
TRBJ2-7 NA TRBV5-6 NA TGTGCCAGCAGCCTGACAGGCCCCTACGAGCAGTACTTC CASSLTGPYEQYF
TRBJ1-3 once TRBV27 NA TGTGCCAGCAGTTTTATGGGGGCCTGGAACACCATATATTTT CASSFMGAWNTIYF
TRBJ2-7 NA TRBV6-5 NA TGTGCCAGCAGGGGAGGTGGAAGGCTAGACGAGCAGTACTTC CASRGGGRLDEQYF
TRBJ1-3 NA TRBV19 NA TGTGCCAGTAGTCATACAGGGAGCTCTGGAAACACCATATATTTT CASSHTGSSGNTIYF
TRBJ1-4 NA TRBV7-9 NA TGTGCCAGCAGCCCGACTACACAGGGTCCGCGGAGTGAAAAACTGTTTTTT CASSPTTQGPRSEKLFF
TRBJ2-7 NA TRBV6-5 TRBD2 TGTGCCAGCAGCCTTCTAGCGGGGTCTAGCCAAGAGCAGTACTTC CASSLLAGSSQEQYF
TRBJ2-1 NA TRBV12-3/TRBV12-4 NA TGTGCCAGCAGTTTCGCCGGAGGAAATGAGCAGTTCTTC CASSFAGGNEQFF
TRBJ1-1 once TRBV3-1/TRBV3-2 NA TGTGCCAGCAGCCAACTAGACAGGAACACTGAAGCTTTCTTT CASSQLDRNTEAFF
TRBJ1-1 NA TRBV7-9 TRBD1 TGTGCCAGCAGCTACGACAGGGGGAACACTGAAGCTTTCTTT CASSYDRGNTEAFF
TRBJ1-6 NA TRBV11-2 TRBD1 TGTGCCAGCAGCTTAGGGGCAGGGGGTAATTCACCCCTCCACTTT CASSLGAGGNSPLHF
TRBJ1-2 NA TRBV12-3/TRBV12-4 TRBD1 TGTGCCAGCAGCCCAACAGGGGAAGGCTACACCTTC CASSPTGEGYTF
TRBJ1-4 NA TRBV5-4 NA TGTGCCAGCAGCCTTGGAGGGACTAATGAAAAACTGTTTTTT CASSLGGTNEKLFF
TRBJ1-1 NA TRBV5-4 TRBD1 TGTGCCAGCAGCTGGGGCACAGGGGGCACTGAAGCTTTCTTT CASSWGTGGTEAFF
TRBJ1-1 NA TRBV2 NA TGTGCCAGTCGACAAATAATGAACACTGAAGCTTTCTTT CASRQIMNTEAFF
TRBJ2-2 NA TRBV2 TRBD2 TGTGCCAGCAGTGACGGGACTAGCGGGGGGGAGGACACCGGGGAGCTGTTTTTT CASSDGTSGGEDTGELFF
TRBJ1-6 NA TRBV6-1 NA TGTGCCAGCAGTGACACAGGGAATTCACCCCTCCACTTT CASSDTGNSPLHF
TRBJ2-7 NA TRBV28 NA TGTGCCAGCAGTTTAATCCCGGTCGAGCAGTACTTC CASSLIPVEQYF
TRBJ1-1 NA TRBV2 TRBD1 TGTGCCAGCAGTGAGTCCCCCGACAGGGCATGGACTGAAGCTTTCTTT CASSESPDRAWTEAFF
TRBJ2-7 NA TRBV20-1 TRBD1 TGCAGTGCTAGTGCCGCCGGACAGGGTAACTACGAGCAGTACTTC CSASAAGQGNYEQYF
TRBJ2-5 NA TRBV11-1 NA TGTGCCAGCAGCCCCCGGACTCCAGAGACCCAGTACTTC CASSPRTPETQYF
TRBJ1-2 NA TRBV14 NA TGTGCCAGCAGCCAAGAGGGAGGCAGGGATACGGCTGGCTACACCTTC CASSQEGGRDTAGYTF
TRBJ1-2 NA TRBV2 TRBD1 TGTGCCAGCATTGAACAGGGGATGTATGGCTACACCTTC CASIEQGMYGYTF
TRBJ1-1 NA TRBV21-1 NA TGTGCCAGCAGCAAAGTGAGGCAGAACACTGAAGCTTTCTTT CASSKVRQNTEAFF
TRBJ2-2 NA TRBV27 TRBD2 TGTGCCAGCAGTTCGCCCCCGATCAGGCTAGCGGGGGGGGTGAACACCGGGGAGCTGTTTTTT CASSSPPIRLAGGVNTGELFF
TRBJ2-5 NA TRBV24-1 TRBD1 TGTGTCACCAGTGACCCCAGGGGGCGCGGAGAGACCCAGTACTTC CVTSDPRGRGETQYF
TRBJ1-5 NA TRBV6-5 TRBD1 TGTGCCAGCAGCGGGGACAGCTATCAGCCCCAGCATTTT CASSGDSYQPQHF